This T cell receptor (beta chain) was sequenced in a study of T cell repertoires in cytomegalovirus infection. Study at large: Recently identified HLA-C-restricted CMV epitopes were used, and well-studied HLA-B-restricted CMV epitopes were used as well. CMV infection together with matching HLA type was indicated by public TCR beta signatures.

About this clonotype itself: Its antigen is not known.

TCRdb re-derived calls from the reads in MiXCR, one entry per CDR3 protein. The sample contains about 900,000 distinct CDR3 sequences, about a third of which appear only once. This sequence was found in a human donor in good health (CMV status not recorded). Some clones in this sample may be carry-over from other donors' samples. Sequencing was performed on cultured CD8+ T cells from PBMCs, taken from culture after CMV antigen stimulation.

CDR3 DNA: TGCGCCAGCAGCTCACCACTAGACGGCAGCTCTGGAAACACCATATATTTT. Translated, it gives CASSSPLDGSSGNTIYF. The chain links TRBV5-1 to TRBJ1-3; D is undetermined. Trimming stripped 3 bases from V and 0 bases from J, with 16 bases between. CDR3 length: 17 amino acids. Germline CDR1 SGHRS, CDR2 YFSETQ.